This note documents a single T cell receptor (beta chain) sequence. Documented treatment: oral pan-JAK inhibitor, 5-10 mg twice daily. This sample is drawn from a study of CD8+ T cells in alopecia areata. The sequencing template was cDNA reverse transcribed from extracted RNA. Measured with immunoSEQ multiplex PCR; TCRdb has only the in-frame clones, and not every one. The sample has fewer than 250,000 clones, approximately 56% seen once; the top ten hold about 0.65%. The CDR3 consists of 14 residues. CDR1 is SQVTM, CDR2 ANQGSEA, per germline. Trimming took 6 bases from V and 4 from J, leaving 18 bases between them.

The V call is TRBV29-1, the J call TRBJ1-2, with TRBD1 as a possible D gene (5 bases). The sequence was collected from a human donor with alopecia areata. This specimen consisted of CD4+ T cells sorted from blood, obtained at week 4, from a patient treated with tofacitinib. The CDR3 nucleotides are TGCAGCGTCCTTGGGGACCCGAATGGCTATGGCTACACCTTC. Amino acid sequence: CSVLGDPNGYGYTF.